The clone carrying this TCR beta chain appeared a single time. Sequencing was performed with immunoSEQ multiplex PCR; in TCRdb, only in-frame clones are kept and a portion is missing. The sample holds roughly 250,000 clones, 65% to 90% seen once. The data were obtained in a study of blood T cell repertoires in COVID-19. The overall study: Sites in the United States, Italy and Spain provided acute and convalescent COVID-19 samples.

The source is a woman in her fifties or sixties with active or convalescent COVID-19. Sequencing was done on a sample of peripheral blood.

The CDR3 region is CASTSGQGNTIYF. CDR3 nucleotides: TGTGCCAGCACTTCGGGACAGGGAAACACCATATATTTT. This rearrangement joins TRBV12-3 or TRBV12-4 to TRBJ1-3, with 7 bases fitting TRBD1. The CDR3 has 13 amino acids. Trimming took 7 bases from V and 4 from J; bases not matched to a gene: 4.